This T cell receptor beta chain was identified during a study of tumour-infiltrating T cells in Burkitt lymphoma. Across the study: Survival, overall and progression-free, tracked with productive clonality.

Trimming removed 6 bases from V and 8 bases from J, with 22 bases in between. CDR1 and CDR2 (germline): MNHEY, SVGAGI. CDR3 size: 15 residues. Data came from immunoSEQ multiplex PCR; TCRdb stores just in-frame clones and leaves some out. The data hold under 2,000 clones, with about 15% observed a single time. The chain is built from TRBV6-5 and TRBJ1-2; a possible D gene is TRBD1 (5 bases). This receptor was obtained from a human donor with diffuse large B-cell lymphoma. Sequenced input: tumor tissue. The CDR3 sequence: CASSQGRPGVYGYTF. The CDR3 DNA is TGTGCCAGCAGCCAGGGTCGGCCTGGGGTCTACGGCTACACCTTC.